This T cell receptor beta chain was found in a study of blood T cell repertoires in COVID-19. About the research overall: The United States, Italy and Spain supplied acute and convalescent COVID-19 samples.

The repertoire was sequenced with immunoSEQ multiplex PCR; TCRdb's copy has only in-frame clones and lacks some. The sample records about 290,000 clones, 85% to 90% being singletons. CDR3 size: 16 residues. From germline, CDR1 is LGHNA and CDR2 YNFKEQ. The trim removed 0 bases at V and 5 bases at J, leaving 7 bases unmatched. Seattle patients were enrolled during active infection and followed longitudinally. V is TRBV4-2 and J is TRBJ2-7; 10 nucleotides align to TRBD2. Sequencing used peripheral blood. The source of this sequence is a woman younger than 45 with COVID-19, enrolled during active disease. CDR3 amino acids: CASSQDPSGGGHEQYF. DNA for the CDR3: TGTGCCAGCAGCCAAGACCCAAGCGGGGGGGGCCACGAGCAGTACTTC.